This T cell receptor beta chain was documented in a study of shared clonotypes between healthy human individuals. Trimming pared 0 bases from V and 0 bases from J, leaving 4 bases between. The CDR3 is 14 amino acids. Germline assignment: CDR1 SGHRS and CDR2 YFSETQ. A remark on this clone: A read error is possible here, since a much larger clone lies one base away. This CDR3 is also generated by other DNA sequences in the sample.

This table comes from immunoSEQ multiplex PCR, and its TCRdb copy is limited to in-frame clones, with some not included. Found here are approximately 1.1 million clones, more than 75% of them singletons; the top ten hold about 0.52%. The sequenced material came from memory CD4+ T cells from PBMCs. As for subset: CD45RA-negative fraction. This TCR was sampled from a man aged 18 to 29 in good health. Some clones in this sample may be carry-over from other donors' samples. This rearrangement joins TRBV5-1 to TRBJ1-3, with D unresolved. The CDR3 DNA follows: TGCGCCAGCAGCTTGGGTACCTCTGGAAACACCATATATTTT. Protein: CASSLGTSGNTIYF.